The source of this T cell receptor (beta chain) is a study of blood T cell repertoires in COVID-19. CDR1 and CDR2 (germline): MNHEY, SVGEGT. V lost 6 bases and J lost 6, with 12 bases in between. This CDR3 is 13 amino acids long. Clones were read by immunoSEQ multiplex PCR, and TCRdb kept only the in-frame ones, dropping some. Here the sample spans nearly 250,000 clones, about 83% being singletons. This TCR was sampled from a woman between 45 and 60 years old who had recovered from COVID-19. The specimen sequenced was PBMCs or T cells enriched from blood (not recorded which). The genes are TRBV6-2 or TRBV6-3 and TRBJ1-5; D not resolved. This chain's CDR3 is CASSHTEGQPQHF. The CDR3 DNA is TGTGCCAGCAGCCACACAGAGGGTCAGCCCCAGCATTTT.